This T cell receptor (beta chain) was captured by sequencing in a study of cytomegalovirus exposure and HLA in healthy donors. Germline-derived CDR1 and CDR2 are MGHRA and YSYEKL. V gave up 3 bases and J gave up 6 bases; unmatched junction bases: 5. The CDR3 extends over 16 amino acids. This PCR relied on a set of 60 Vbeta primers and 13 Jbeta primers. The repertoire was sequenced with immunoSEQ multiplex PCR; TCRdb's copy has only in-frame clones and lacks some. This table has some 140,000 clones, about 81% appearing once. The sample taken for sequencing was PBMCs. V usage is TRBV4-1 and J usage is TRBJ2-1, with 13 positions matching TRBD2. The sequence was obtained from a woman in her forties or fifties in good health and CMV-seropositive. For the CDR3, the DNA is TGCGCCAGCAGCCAGCAACGGACTAGCGGGGGCAATGAGCAGTTCTTC. Translating gives CASSQQRTSGGNEQFF.